This T cell receptor beta chain was observed in a study of blood T cell repertoires in COVID-19. On the study more broadly: Acute and convalescent COVID-19 samples came from the United States, Italy and Spain. Sources were T cells, B-cell-depleted T cells, or PBMCs; the material itself was cDNA or gDNA.

Assay used: immunoSEQ multiplex PCR; TCRdb lists only in-frame clones, some missing. The data show some 200,000 clones, 87% seen once. The germline gives CDR1 LGHDT, CDR2 YNNKEL (reference sequence). The CDR3 contains 13 residues. Trimming took off 1 base at V and 5 bases at J, with 9 bases between the two ends. This clone came up a few times. The chain couples TRBV3-1 (or the pseudogene TRBV3-2) to TRBJ2-7, with D perhaps matching TRBD1 (6 bases). Sequenced sample: peripheral blood. This clonotype was sampled from a woman in her seventies with COVID-19, enrolled during active disease. The CDR3 nucleotides are TGTGCCAGCAGCCAAGCCGGACAGAACGAGCAGTACTTC. This encodes CASSQAGQNEQYF.